This T cell receptor (beta chain) was recorded in a study of T cells in Graves' hyperthyroidism and ophthalmopathy (dated by TCRdb to the late 2010s). Concerning the study at large: Peripheral blood samples were taken at initial diagnosis, before any treatment was given. TCR V-J signatures able to tell the groups apart were searched for in a discovery cohort of some 100 patients, of whom around 43 had Graves' ophthalmopathy and some 60 had stable Graves' hyperthyroidism. An independent validation cohort of under 20 hyperthyroidism patients and about 15 patients who later progressed to ophthalmopathy tested prospective prediction of ophthalmopathy. The roughly 100 discovery patients were divided at random into training and test sets in a 7:3 ratio. In addition, the study compared T-cell repertoires in thyroid tissue and in blood from six Graves' hyperthyroidism patients. Once sampling was done, hyperthyroidism patients were given methimazole at a starting dose of 30 mg daily, whereas ophthalmopathy patients were given high-dose intravenous methylprednisolone. The paper reports TCR Vbeta CDR3 sequencing of fewer than 150 peripheral blood samples: 40 to 45 ophthalmopathy, fewer than 80 hyperthyroidism and about 17 progressor patients.

The TCR beta CDR3 regions were amplified from RNA transcripts. For the first round of RT-PCR on the TCR CDR3, the HTBI primer set was used together with the Qiagen OneStep RT-PCR kit. Libraries were constructed in a second round of multiplex PCR, after which size selection and purification were performed. Paired-end sequencing of the libraries was performed with 100 bp reads on an Illumina HiSeq2000. As for the original processing: SOAPnuke was used to process the raw data, throwing out any read that contained adapters or uncalled bases, had a mean Phred below 15, or lacked an exact constant-primer or identifier match. High-quality paired reads were merged with COPE v1.2.5, and unique nucleotide sequences were defined as clonotypes. Clonotypes were aligned to IMGT TRBV, TRBD and TRBJ reference segments using MiTCR v1.1. The analysis was restricted to V-J combinations with a frequency above 0.0001, which together covered 99.2% of the repertoires. The TCS score was defined as the ratio of F50 (clonal expansion) to E x V (chaos), calculated using BLOSUM62-based TCRdist between CDR3 peptides within each V-J. Welch's t-statistics and random forest reduced roughly 540 V-J features to roughly 13, which were used in a naive Bayes classifier (R e1071). TCRdb took the public reads, trimmed them with fastp at Q25, ran MiXCR for clone calling and kept in-frame beta chains. Identical CDR3 protein sequences are pooled into one entry, listed with their most common genes and DNA. TCRdb, not the authors, supplied the V and J calls. For this sample the table gives 500,000 or so distinct CDR3 sequences, of which roughly 17% were detected only once. Around 17% of the sample rests with the top ten.

Ophthalmopathy patients had moderately to severely active disease, with a Clinical Activity Score of 3 or more, a NOSPECS grade of 4 or more, and a disease duration of less than 3 months. Exclusion was applied to patients with uncontrolled infections, other autoimmune diseases, pregnancy or lactation. Clinical symptoms, serum thyroxine and TRAb, thyroid ultrasound, and orbital computed tomography formed the basis for the diagnoses. PBMCs were isolated from about 9.2 ml of fresh peripheral blood by Ficoll-Paque density gradient centrifugation. Total RNA was extracted using Trizol reagent, and RNA quality was assessed on an Agilent 2100 Bioanalyzer. V drops 4 bases and J drops 4 bases, leaving 17 bases in between. For CDR1 and CDR2, the germline V gene (reference sequence) lists SGHNT and YYREEE. From the cysteine up to the phenylalanine, the CDR3 has a length of 15 residues. Of the read, only the CDR3 DNA is kept; its 45 bases are in frame from base 1.

As for this clonotype: Its specific antigen is unknown. No base quality information exists; no much larger clone differs at one position.

Study-wide conclusions, independent of this receptor: Most expanded thyroid clonotypes (frequency above 0.001) were also detected in blood, suggesting blood repertoires may reflect thyroid immune responses. During validation, the model predicted progression to ophthalmopathy a median of about 5.9 months ahead of onset, with 60% to 71% sensitivity and about 75% specificity. Ophthalmopathy was separated from stable hyperthyroidism by a 13 V-J signature model, with 87.88% sensitivity and approximately 81% specificity obtained in cross-validation and 80%/75% obtained in testing. Sample size was not statistically predetermined, and blinding of investigators to group allocation was not performed.

Sequenced sample: blood. Recombination joined TRBV5-4 with TRBJ1-1, with TRBD1 as a weak D call on 6 bases. The TCR was taken from a woman between 18 and 30 years old with Graves' ophthalmopathy. The nucleotide sequence reads TGTGCCAGCAGCATCGAAGCAGGGGTAGGCACTGAAGCTTTCTTT. Its product reads: CASSIEAGVGTEAFF.